This TCR beta chain is drawn from a study of blood T cell repertoires in COVID-19. Per the germline V gene, CDR1 is SGHTA and CDR2 is FQGNSA. V shed 3 bases and J shed 2 bases, with 5 bases lying between them. This CDR3 contains 12 residues. Participants came from 24 US areas, aged about 18 to 95 years. Grouping used clinical history reported by participants in a survey and questionnaire. Measured with immunoSEQ multiplex PCR; TCRdb has only the in-frame clones, and not every one. The data show about 250,000 clones, approximately 85% seen once. The specimen sequenced was PBMCs or T cells enriched from blood (not recorded which). This chain joins TRBV7-2 and TRBJ2-7; D is unresolved. The sequence came from a woman aged 45-60 years with acute COVID-19. The CDR3 loop reads CASSFRAYEQYF. CDR3 coding DNA: TGTGCCAGCAGCTTTCGGGCCTACGAGCAGTACTTC.